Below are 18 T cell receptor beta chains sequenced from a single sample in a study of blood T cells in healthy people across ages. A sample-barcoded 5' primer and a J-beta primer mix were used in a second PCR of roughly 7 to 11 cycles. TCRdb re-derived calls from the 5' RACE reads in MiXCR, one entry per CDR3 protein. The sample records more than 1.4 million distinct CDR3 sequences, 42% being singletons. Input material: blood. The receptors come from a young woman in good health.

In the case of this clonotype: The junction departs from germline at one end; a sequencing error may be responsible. CDR3 region: CASSLGRGRADTQYF. Here the CDR3 DNA reads TGTGCTAGCAGCTTAGGACGGGGGAGAGCAGATACGCAGTATTTT. V gene TRBV7-7 combines with J gene TRBJ2-3, with D perhaps TRBD2 (6 bases). Germline CDR1 reads SSHAT; CDR2 reads FNYEAQ (reference sequence). The CDR3 is made up of 15 amino acids. Based on the CDR3 plus reference TRBV7-7 and TRBJ2-3, the full variable domain is GAGVSQSPRYKVTKRGQDVTLRCDPISSHATLYWYQQALGQGPEFLTYFNYEAQPDKSGLPSDRFSAERPEGSISTLTIQRTEQRDSAMYRCASSLGRGRADTQYFGPGTRLTVL.

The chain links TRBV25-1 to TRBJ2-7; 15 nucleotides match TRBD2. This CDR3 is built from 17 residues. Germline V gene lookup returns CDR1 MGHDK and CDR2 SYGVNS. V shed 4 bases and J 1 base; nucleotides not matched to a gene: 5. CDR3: CASSGGLAGGRSYEQYF. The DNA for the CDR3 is TGTGCCAGCAGTGGAGGACTAGCGGGGGGGCGTTCCTACGAGCAGTACTTC.

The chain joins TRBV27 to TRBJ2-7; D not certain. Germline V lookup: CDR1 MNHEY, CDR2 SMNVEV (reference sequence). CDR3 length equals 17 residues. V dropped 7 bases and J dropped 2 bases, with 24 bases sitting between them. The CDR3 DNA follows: TGTGCCAGCAAAAATGCGGACCGCGGTCGAGTTCCCTACGAGCAGTACTTC. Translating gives CASKNADRGRVPYEQYF.

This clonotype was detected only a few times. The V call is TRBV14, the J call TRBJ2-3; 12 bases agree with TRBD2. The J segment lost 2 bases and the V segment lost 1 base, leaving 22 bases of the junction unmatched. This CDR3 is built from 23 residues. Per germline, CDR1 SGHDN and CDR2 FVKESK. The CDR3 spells CASSQARTSGIYSSLLNTDTQYF. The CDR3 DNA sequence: TGTGCCAGCAGCCAAGCCAGGACTAGCGGGATATATTCGTCGTTGCTAAACACAGATACGCAGTATTTT.

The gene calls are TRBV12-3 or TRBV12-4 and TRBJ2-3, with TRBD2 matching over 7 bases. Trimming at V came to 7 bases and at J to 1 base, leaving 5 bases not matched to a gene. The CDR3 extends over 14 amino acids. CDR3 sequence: CASTYAGGTDTQYF. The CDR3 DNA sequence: TGTGCCAGCACTTACGCGGGAGGCACAGATACGCAGTATTTT.

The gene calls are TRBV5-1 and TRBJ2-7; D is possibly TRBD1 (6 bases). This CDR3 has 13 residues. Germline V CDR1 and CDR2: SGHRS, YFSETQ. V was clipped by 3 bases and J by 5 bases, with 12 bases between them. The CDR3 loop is CASSSTGVHEQYF. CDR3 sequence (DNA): TGCGCCAGCAGCTCGACAGGAGTCCACGAGCAGTACTTC.

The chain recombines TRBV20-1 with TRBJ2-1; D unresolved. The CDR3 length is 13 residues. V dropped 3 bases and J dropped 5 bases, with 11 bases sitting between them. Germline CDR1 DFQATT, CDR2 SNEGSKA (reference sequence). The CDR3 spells CSASAPPDNEQFF. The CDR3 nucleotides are TGCAGTGCTAGTGCGCCGCCAGACAATGAGCAGTTCTTC.

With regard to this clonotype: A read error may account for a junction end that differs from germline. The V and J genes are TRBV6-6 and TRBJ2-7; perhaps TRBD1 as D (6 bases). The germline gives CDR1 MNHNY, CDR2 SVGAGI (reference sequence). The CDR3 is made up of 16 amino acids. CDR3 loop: CANSYPTQGSSYEQYF. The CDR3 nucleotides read TGTGCCAACAGTTACCCCACCCAGGGGAGCTCCTACGAGCAGTACTTC.

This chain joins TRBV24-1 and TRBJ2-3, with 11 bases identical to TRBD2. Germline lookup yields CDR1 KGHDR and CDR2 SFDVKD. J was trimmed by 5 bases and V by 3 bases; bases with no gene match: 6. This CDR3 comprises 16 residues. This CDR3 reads CATSDGSGGELDTQYF. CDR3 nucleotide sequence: TGTGCCACCAGTGATGGTAGCGGGGGGGAGTTAGATACGCAGTATTTT.

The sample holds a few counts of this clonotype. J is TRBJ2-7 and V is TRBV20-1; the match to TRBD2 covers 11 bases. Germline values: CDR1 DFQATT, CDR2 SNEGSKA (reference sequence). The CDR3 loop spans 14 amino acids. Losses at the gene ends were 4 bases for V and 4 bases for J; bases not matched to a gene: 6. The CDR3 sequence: CSATLGTSGYEQYF. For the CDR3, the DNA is TGCAGTGCTACCCTCGGGACTAGCGGTTACGAGCAGTACTTC.

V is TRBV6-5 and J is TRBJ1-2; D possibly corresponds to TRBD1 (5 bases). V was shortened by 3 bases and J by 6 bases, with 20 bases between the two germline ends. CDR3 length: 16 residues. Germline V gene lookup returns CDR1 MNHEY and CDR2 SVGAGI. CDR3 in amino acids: CASSYRGRRPRDGYTF. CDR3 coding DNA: TGTGCCAGCAGTTATCGGGGCAGAAGGCCGCGGGATGGCTACACCTTC.

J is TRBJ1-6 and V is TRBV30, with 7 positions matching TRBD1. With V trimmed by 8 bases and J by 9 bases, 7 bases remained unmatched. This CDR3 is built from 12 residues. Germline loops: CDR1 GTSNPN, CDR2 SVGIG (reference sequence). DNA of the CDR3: TGTGCCGGAGGACAGGCGATTTCACCCCTCCACTTT. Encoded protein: CAGGQAISPLHF.

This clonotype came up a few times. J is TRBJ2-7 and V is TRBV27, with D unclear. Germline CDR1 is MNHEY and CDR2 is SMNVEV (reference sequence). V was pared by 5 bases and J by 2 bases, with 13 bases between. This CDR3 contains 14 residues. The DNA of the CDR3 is TGTGCCAGCAGTCGCCCCGACCTTACCTACGAGCAGTACTTC. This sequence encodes CASSRPDLTYEQYF.

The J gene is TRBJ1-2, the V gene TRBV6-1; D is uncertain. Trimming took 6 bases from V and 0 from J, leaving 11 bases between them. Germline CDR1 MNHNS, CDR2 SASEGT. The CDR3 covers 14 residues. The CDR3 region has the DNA TGTGCCAGCAGCGCCTATACGCCTAACTATGGCTACACCTTC. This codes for CASSAYTPNYGYTF.

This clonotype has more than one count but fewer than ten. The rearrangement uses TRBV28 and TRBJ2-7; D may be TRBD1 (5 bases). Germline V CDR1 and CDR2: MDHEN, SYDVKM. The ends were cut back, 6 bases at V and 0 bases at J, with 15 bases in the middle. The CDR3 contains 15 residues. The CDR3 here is CASRPGPARSYEQYF. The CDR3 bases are TGTGCCAGCAGGCCAGGGCCTGCCCGCTCCTACGAGCAGTACTTC.

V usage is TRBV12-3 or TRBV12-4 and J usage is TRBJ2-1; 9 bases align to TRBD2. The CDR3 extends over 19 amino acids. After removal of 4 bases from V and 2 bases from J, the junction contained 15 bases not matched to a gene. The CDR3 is CASSSAATSGNPPYNEQFF. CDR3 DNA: TGTGCCAGCAGTTCCGCCGCGACTAGCGGAAACCCCCCCTACAATGAGCAGTTCTTC.

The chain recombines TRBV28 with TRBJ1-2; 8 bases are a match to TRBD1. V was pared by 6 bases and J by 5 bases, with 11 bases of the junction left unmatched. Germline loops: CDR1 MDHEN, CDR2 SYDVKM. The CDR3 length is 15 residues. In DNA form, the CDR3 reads TGTGCCAGCAGGTCGGCCGGACAGGGCCCGTATGGCTACACCTTC. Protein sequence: CASRSAGQGPYGYTF.

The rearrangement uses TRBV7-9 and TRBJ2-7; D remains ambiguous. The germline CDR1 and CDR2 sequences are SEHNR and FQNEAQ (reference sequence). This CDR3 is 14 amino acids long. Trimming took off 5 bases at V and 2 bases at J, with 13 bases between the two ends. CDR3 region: CASSAYRRPYEQYF. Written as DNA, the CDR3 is TGTGCCAGCAGCGCCTACCGGCGCCCCTACGAGCAGTACTTC.